This note documents a single T cell receptor (beta chain) sequence. It has no known antigen specificity. Base qualities are not at hand, and no much larger clone is one base apart. The immunoSEQ Assay, a bias-controlled multiplex PCR, was used to amplify TCRbeta CDR3 regions from genomic DNA. Processing in the source paper ran as follows. The number of nucleated cells in each sample was estimated by amplification of reference gene primers within the assay. To quantify the absolute abundance of each unique TCRbeta CDR3 rearrangement, sequence reads were collapsed and filtered. Productive Simpson clonality was computed per sample as the square root of Simpson's diversity index over productive rearrangements. The clones in this table, taken by TCRdb from immuneACCESS, are in-frame only. Not every clone is retained; where verified, under half of the shortfall comes from an unresolved V gene, and the cause of the rest is unknown. V, J and clone size are taken as reported in that table, and D and trimming were inferred from the DNA itself. This sample comprises about 76,000 clones, about 88% of them detected only once. The ten top clones hold approximately 11% of the sample.

The CDR3 starts with the cysteine, ends with the phenylalanine, and has 14 residues. The entry retains the CDR3 DNA only, 42 bases that are in frame from base 1. The V and J ends are trimmed by 5 bases and 1 base, leaving 9 bases between them. From a lookup of the germline V gene, CDR1 and CDR2 are SNHLY and FYNNEI. This specimen comes from a study of blood T cell repertoires in COVID-19 (dated by TCRdb to about 2020). Looking at the study overall: The collaborator samples originated in the United States, Italy and Spain and spanned the acute and convalescent phases of COVID-19. Subjects who had been exposed to COVID-19, were actively infected with it, or had recovered from it provided the deeply sampled blood TCRbeta repertoires that made up the dataset. Where available, HLA class I and class II types were taken from metadata supplied by the sample provider and were not determined by assay-based typing. The material from the prospective study consisted of cDNA or gDNA derived from T cells, B-cell-depleted T cells, or PBMCs. Nearly every sample came with metadata listing a de-identified subject ID, COVID-19 status, age in years and sex. Samples came from the ongoing ImmuneRACE study (first 160 participants) plus 1,254 subjects from 6 global collaborators. A freely available public database, intended as a resource for researchers studying the immune response to SARS-CoV-2, is where the repertoires were released. Results and caveats for the whole study, not just this receptor: How much clinical and demographic metadata was included differed by source and by participant, and the metadata was provided uncurated.

One collaborating source in Seattle enrolled patients while the patients were actively infected and followed the patients over time throughout the course of disease. The collaborating institutions used their own protocols to collect whole blood in K2EDTA tubes. For TCRbeta analysis, collaborators shipped samples as frozen whole blood, isolated PBMCs, or DNA extracted from either of those sample types. The TCR was taken from a man aged 60 to 69 with COVID-19, enrolled during active disease. The rearrangement combines TRBV2 with TRBJ1-5, with the D gene not clear enough to name. Specimen: peripheral blood. DNA sequence: TGTGCCAGCAGTATGGCCTGGAGCAATCAGCCCCAGCATTTT. Translation gives CASSMAWSNQPQHF.